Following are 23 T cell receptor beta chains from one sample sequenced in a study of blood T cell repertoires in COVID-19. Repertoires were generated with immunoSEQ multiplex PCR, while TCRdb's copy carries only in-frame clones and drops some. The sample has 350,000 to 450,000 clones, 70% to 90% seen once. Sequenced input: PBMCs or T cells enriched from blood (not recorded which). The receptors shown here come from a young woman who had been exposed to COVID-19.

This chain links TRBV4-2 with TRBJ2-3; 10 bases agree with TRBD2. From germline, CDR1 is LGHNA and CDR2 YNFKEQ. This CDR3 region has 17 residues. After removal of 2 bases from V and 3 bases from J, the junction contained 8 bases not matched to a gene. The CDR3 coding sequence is TGTGCCAGCAGCCAATTTCTAAGCGGGGGGGAGACAGATACGCAGTATTTT. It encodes CASSQFLSGGETDTQYF.

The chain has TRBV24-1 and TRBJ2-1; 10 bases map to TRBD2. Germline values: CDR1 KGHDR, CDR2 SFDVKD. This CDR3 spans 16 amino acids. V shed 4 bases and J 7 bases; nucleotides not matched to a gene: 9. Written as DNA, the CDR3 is TGTGCCACCAGTGACCGAGCTAGCGGGAGTGTTAATGAGCAGTTCTTC. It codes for CATSDRASGSVNEQFF.

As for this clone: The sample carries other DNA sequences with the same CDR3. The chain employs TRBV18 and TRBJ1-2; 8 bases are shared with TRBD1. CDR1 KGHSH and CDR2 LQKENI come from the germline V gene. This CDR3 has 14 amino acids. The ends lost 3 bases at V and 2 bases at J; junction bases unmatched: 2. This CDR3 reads CASSPQGANYGYTF. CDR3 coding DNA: TGTGCCAGCTCACCTCAGGGGGCGAACTATGGCTACACCTTC.

CDR3 nucleotide sequence: TGTGCCAGCTTACTCGGGGGGTATGTCTACGAGCAGTACTTC. Translating it yields CASLLGGYVYEQYF. This chain links TRBV6-5 with TRBJ2-7, with 7 bases that match TRBD2. Germline loops: CDR1 MNHEY, CDR2 SVGAGI. The junction had 10 bases not matched to a gene; V was cut back by 8 bases and J by 3 bases. The CDR3 runs to 14 residues.

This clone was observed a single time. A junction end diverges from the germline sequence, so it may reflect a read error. CDR3 protein: CASNPATDRLPSHF. CDR3 nucleotide sequence: TGTGCCAGCAACCCAGCCACAGACAGGTTGCCTAGTCACTTC. The chain is built from TRBV11-2 and TRBJ2-7; perhaps TRBD1 as D (6 bases). The CDR3 has 14 residues. Germline values: CDR1 SGHAT, CDR2 FQNNGV.

The CDR3 reads CASSPNRYNEQFF. CDR3 bases: TGCGCCAGCAGTCCGAACAGGTACAATGAGCAGTTCTTC. The chain is built from TRBV5-1 and TRBJ2-1; perhaps TRBD1 as D (5 bases). The V and J ends lost 5 bases and 4 bases respectively, with 10 bases between them. The CDR3 covers 13 residues. CDR1 and CDR2 from the germline V gene are SGHRS and YFSETQ.

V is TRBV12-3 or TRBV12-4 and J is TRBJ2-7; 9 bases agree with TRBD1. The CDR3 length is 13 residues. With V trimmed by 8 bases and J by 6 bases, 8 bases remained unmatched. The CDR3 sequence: CASGMGTGSEQYF. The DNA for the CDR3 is TGTGCCAGCGGGATGGGGACAGGGAGCGAGCAGTACTTC.

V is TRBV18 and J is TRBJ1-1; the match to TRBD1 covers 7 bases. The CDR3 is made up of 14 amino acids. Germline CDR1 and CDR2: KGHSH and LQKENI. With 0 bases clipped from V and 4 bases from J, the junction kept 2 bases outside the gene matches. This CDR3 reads CASSPPPGGTEAFF. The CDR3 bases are TGTGCCAGCTCACCACCCCCAGGGGGCACTGAAGCTTTCTTT.

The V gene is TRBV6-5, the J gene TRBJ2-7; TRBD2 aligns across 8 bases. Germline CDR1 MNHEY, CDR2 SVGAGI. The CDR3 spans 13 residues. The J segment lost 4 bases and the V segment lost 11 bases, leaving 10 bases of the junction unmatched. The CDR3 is CAVLAANEYEQYF. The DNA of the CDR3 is TGTGCCGTACTAGCGGCAAATGAGTACGAGCAGTACTTC.

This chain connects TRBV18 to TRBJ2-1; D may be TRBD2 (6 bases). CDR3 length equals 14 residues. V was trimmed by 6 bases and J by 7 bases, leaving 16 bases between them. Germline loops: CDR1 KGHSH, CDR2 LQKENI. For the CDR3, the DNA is TGTGCCAGCTCGCTCGGGGACTCGTTTAATGAGCAGTTCTTC. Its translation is CASSLGDSFNEQFF.

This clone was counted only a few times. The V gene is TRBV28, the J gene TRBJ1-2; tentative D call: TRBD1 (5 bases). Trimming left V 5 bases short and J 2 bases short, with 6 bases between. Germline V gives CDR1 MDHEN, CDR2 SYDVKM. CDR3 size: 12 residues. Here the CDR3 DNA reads TGTGCCAGCAGTCGACAGAACTATGGCTACACCTTC. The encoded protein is CASSRQNYGYTF.

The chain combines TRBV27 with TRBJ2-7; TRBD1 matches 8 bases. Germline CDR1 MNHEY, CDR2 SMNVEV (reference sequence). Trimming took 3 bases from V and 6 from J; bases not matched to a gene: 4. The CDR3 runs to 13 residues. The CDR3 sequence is CASSFQGAVEQYF. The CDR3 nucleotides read TGTGCCAGCAGTTTTCAGGGGGCGGTCGAGCAGTACTTC.

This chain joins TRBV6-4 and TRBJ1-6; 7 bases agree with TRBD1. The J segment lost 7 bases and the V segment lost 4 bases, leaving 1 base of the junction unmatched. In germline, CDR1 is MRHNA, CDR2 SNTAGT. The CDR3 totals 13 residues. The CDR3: CASSAQGNSPLHF. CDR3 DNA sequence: TGTGCCAGCAGTGCACAGGGGAATTCACCCCTCCACTTT.

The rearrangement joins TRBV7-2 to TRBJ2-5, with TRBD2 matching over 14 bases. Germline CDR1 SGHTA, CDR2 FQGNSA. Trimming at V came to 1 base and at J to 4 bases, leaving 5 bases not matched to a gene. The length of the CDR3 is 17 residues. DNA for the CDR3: TGTGCCAGCAGCTTAGACCTCGGGACTAGCGGGAGAGAGACCCAGTACTTC. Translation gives CASSLDLGTSGRETQYF.

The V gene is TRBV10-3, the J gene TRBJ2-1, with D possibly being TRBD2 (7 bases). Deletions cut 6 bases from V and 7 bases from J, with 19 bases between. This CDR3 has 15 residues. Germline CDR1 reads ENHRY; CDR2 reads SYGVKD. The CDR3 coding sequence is TGTGCCATCAGCACTCGGGGGGCCCCTTTGAATGAGCAGTTCTTC. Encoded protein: CAISTRGAPLNEQFF.

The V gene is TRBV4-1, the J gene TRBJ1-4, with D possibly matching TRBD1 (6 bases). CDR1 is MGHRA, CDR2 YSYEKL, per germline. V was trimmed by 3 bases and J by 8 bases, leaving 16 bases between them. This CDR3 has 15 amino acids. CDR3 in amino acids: CASSHAAGTSEKLFF. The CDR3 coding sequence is TGCGCCAGCAGCCACGCTGCCGGGACATCGGAAAAACTGTTTTTT.

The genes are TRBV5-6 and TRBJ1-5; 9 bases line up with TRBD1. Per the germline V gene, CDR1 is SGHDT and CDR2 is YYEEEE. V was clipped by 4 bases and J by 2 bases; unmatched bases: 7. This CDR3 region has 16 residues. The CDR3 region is CASSPGGQGGNQPQHF. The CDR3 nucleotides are TGTGCCAGCAGCCCTGGGGGACAGGGTGGCAATCAGCCCCAGCATTTT.

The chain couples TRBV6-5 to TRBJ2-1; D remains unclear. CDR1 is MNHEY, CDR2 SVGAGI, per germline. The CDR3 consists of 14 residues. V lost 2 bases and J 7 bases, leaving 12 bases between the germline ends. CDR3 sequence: CASSYGQPFNEQFF. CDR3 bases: TGTGCCAGCAGTTACGGGCAGCCCTTTAATGAGCAGTTCTTC.

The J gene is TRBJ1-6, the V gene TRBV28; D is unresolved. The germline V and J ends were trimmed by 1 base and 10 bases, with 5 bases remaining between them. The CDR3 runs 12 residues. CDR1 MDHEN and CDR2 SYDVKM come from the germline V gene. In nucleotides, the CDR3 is TGTGCCAGCAGTTTATTTCAATCACCCCTCCACTTT. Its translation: CASSLFQSPLHF.

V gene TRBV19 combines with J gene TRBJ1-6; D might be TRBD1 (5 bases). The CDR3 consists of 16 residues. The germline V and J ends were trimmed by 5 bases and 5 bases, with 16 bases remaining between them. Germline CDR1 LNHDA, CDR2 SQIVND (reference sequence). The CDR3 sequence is CASSGTLGHNNSPLHF. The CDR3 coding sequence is TGTGCCAGTAGTGGAACTCTGGGGCATAATAATTCACCCCTCCACTTT.

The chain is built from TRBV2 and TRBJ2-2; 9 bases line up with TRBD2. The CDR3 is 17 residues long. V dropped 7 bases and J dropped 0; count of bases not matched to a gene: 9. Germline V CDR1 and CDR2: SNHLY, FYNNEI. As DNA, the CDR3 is TGTGCCAGCATTGTTCGAGCGGGGGGCTCGAACACCGGGGAGCTGTTTTTT. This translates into CASIVRAGGSNTGELFF.

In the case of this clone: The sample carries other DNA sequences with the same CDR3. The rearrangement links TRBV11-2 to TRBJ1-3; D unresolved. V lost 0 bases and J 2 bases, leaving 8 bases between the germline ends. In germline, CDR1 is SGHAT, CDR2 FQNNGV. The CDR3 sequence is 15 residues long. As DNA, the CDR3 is TGTGCCAGCAGCTTAGATCCAGGCACTGGAAACACCATATATTTT. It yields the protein CASSLDPGTGNTIYF.

CDR3 loop: CASSLWGTLGTEAFF. The CDR3 DNA follows: TGTGCCAGCAGTTTGTGGGGGACTCTGGGTACTGAAGCTTTCTTT. The chain employs TRBV28 and TRBJ1-1, with a possible D match to TRBD1 (5 bases). Trimming shortened V by 3 bases and J by 5 bases, and 16 bases separated the two germline ends. This CDR3 contains 15 residues. Germline CDR1 reads MDHEN; CDR2 reads SYDVKM.